The 18 T cell receptor beta chains given below trace back to one sample, sequenced in a study of T-cell memory formation after mild COVID-19. TCRdb re-called the 5' RACE reads with MiXCR, one entry per CDR3 protein. The sample records 580,000 or so distinct CDR3 sequences, roughly 17% being singletons. The sequencing input was PBMCs or a T cell subset sorted from them (not recorded which). All receptors come from an adult woman who had mild COVID-19 (a few samples of this study predate the infection). Cell type and time point are not known.

This clonotype was recorded once. The rearrangement uses TRBV5-1 and TRBJ1-6; no reliable D call. V lost 0 bases and J lost 5, with 6 bases in between. Germline V gene sequence: CDR1 SGHRS, CDR2 YFSETQ. CDR3 length: 14 amino acids. The CDR3, as DNA: TGCGCCAGCAGCTTGGATGCCCATAATTCACCCCTCCACTTT. Translated: CASSLDAHNSPLHF.

The chain employs TRBV7-9 and TRBJ2-5; 7 nucleotides line up with TRBD1. Germline values: CDR1 SEHNR, CDR2 FQNEAQ (reference sequence). J was trimmed by 4 bases and V by 2 bases; bases with no gene match: 13. This CDR3 is built from 17 residues. The CDR3 here is CASSLRSRDSFSETQYF. CDR3 nucleotide sequence: TGTGCCAGCAGCTTAAGGTCCCGGGACAGTTTTTCAGAGACCCAGTACTTC.

This clonotype was seen more than once but under ten times. The rearrangement joins TRBV27 to TRBJ2-5, with 9 positions matching TRBD1. There are 14 residues in the CDR3. The V and J ends lost 2 bases and 4 bases, in that order; junction bases with no gene match: 2. Germline lookup yields CDR1 MNHEY and CDR2 SMNVEV (reference sequence). In DNA form, the CDR3 reads TGTGCCAGCAGTTTAGACAGGGGGTTAGAGACCCAGTACTTC. Amino acids: CASSLDRGLETQYF.

This sequence joins TRBV12-3 or TRBV12-4 and TRBJ1-5; the D is unclear. V lost 6 bases, J lost 4 bases, and 13 bases lay in between. This CDR3 has 14 residues. CDR3 amino acids: CASSWSQGNQPQHF. The CDR3 nucleotides are TGTGCCAGCAGCTGGTCGCAAGGGAATCAGCCCCAGCATTTT.

This clonotype has only a few counts. The gene calls are TRBV2 and TRBJ2-3; D remains unclear. The length of the CDR3 is 11 residues. The V end lost 1 base, the J end lost 10 bases, and 6 bases lay between the germline ends. Germline V lookup: CDR1 SNHLY, CDR2 FYNNEI. Here the CDR3 reads CASSEGAAQYF. The CDR3 DNA reads as TGTGCCAGCAGTGAAGGGGCAGCGCAGTATTTT.

The rearrangement uses TRBV24-1 and TRBJ2-1; TRBD1 or TRBD2 may be the D gene (6 bases each). V gave up 12 bases and J gave up 8 bases, with 16 bases separating them. Germline V gene data show CDR1 as KGHDR and CDR2 as SFDVKD. This CDR3 is 12 amino acids long. The CDR3 here is CAAGQRGDEQFF. In DNA form, the CDR3 reads TGTGCCGCCGGTCAGAGGGGGGATGAGCAGTTCTTC.

This clonotype was counted between two and nine times. The chain recombines TRBV7-2 with TRBJ1-1, with 9 bases fitting TRBD1. CDR1 is SGHTA, CDR2 FQGNSA, per germline. V shed 5 bases, J shed 2 bases, and the junction held 6 bases outside the gene matches. CDR3 length: 15 amino acids. The CDR3 nucleotides read TGTGCCAGCAGCCCGGACAGGGGTAGAAACACTGAAGCTTTCTTT. This encodes CASSPDRGRNTEAFF. Using reference TRBV7-2 and TRBJ1-1 for the parts outside the CDR3, the full variable domain is GAGVSQSPSNKVTEKGKDVELRCDPISGHTALYWYRQSLGQGLEFLIYFQGNSAPDKSGLPSDRFSAERTGGSVSTLTIQRTQQEDSAVYLCASSPDRGRNTEAFFGQGTRLTVV.

This clonotype was seen only a few times. The J gene is TRBJ1-2, the V gene TRBV7-9; D not certain. V lost 2 bases and J 5 bases, leaving 15 bases between the germline ends. Germline CDR1 and CDR2: SEHNR and FQNEAQ (reference sequence). The CDR3 covers 15 residues. The CDR3: CASSLRSTGRYGYTF. The CDR3 DNA reads as TGTGCCAGCAGCTTACGGTCCACCGGGCGGTATGGCTACACCTTC. Complete variable domain (other parts from reference TRBV7-9 and TRBJ1-2): DTGVSQNPRHKITKRGQNVTFRCDPISEHNRLYWYRQTLGQGPEFLTYFQNEAQLEKSRLLSDRFSAERPKGSFSTLEIQRTEQGDSAMYLCASSLRSTGRYGYTFGSGTRLTVV.

This clonotype was detected many times. The rearrangement links TRBV7-2 to TRBJ1-1; the D gene is possibly TRBD1 (6 bases). The V end was cut by 2 bases, the J end by 9 bases, with 10 bases between. Germline CDR1 reads SGHTA; CDR2 reads FQGNSA. This CDR3 spans 12 amino acids. The CDR3 is CASSLTGTQAFF. DNA of the CDR3: TGTGCCAGCAGCTTAACCGGGACACAAGCTTTCTTT.

This clonotype has just a few counts. The rearrangement joins TRBV9 to TRBJ2-2, with TRBD2 as a possible D gene (5 bases). Germline loops: CDR1 SGDLS, CDR2 YYNGEE. Trimming removed 0 bases from V and 0 bases from J, with 12 bases in between. The CDR3 sequence is 17 residues long. CDR3 loop: CASSVAPSPSNTGELFF. CDR3 nucleotide sequence: TGTGCCAGCAGCGTAGCCCCTAGCCCTTCGAACACCGGGGAGCTGTTTTTT.

This clonotype has more than one count but fewer than ten. The chain employs TRBV7-9 and TRBJ2-7; D ambiguous. Trimming left V 10 bases short and J 2 bases short, with 21 bases between. Germline assignment: CDR1 SEHNR and CDR2 FQNEAQ (reference sequence). The length of the CDR3 is 15 residues. Here the CDR3 reads CATSPGTRVPYEQYF. The CDR3 DNA reads as TGTGCCACCTCACCAGGCACCCGAGTTCCCTACGAGCAGTACTTC.

This clonotype was counted between two and nine times. The genes are TRBV7-6 and TRBJ2-1; a possible D gene is TRBD1 (5 bases). CDR1 is SGHVS and CDR2 is FNYEAQ in the germline V gene. There are 16 residues in the CDR3. Trimming removed 5 bases at V and 4 bases at J, with 18 bases between. In nucleotides, the CDR3 is TGTGCCAGCAGCCCGGAGCAGGGCGAAGGTTACAATGAGCAGTTCTTC. Protein product: CASSPEQGEGYNEQFF.

The chain couples TRBV20-1 to TRBJ2-1; 7 bases match TRBD2. The CDR3 runs to 16 residues. CDR1 is DFQATT, CDR2 SNEGSKA, per germline (reference sequence). V was pared by 3 bases and J by 0 bases, with 8 bases of the junction left unmatched. For the CDR3, the DNA is TGCAGTGCTAGTGGTGGAGCGGGGAGCTCCTACAATGAGCAGTTCTTC. This encodes CSASGGAGSSYNEQFF.

The CDR3 DNA sequence: TGCAGCGTTGTAAAGGTCGGGAACATGTACGAGCAGTACTTC. This codes for CSVVKVGNMYEQYF. The chain carries TRBV29-1 and TRBJ2-7; weak D call: TRBD2 (5 bases). This CDR3 has 14 amino acids. Per germline, CDR1 SQVTM and CDR2 ANQGSEA. The V end was cut by 4 bases, the J end by 4 bases, with 17 bases between.

The J gene is TRBJ1-5, the V gene TRBV28; D perhaps matches TRBD1 (6 bases). This CDR3 is built from 16 residues. Trimming left V 5 bases short and J 2 bases short, with 16 bases between. Germline V CDR1 and CDR2: MDHEN, SYDVKM. The DNA for the CDR3 is TGTGCCAGCAGTGATACAGGGACGTTCGGCAATCAGCCCCAGCATTTT. It specifies CASSDTGTFGNQPQHF.

The V call is TRBV3-1, the J call TRBJ2-2; no definite D call. Germline V gives CDR1 LGHDT, CDR2 YNNKEL (reference sequence). The CDR3 extends over 17 amino acids. Deletions cut 4 bases from V and 2 bases from J, with 17 bases between. DNA for the CDR3: TGTGCCAGCAGCCGAAAATTGAACAGCGCCAACACCGGGGAGCTGTTTTTT. Protein: CASSRKLNSANTGELFF.

The chain joins TRBV5-1 to TRBJ2-3; 14 bases match TRBD2. The length of the CDR3 is 17 residues. The germline gives CDR1 SGHRS, CDR2 YFSETQ. V was pared by 4 bases and J by 2 bases, with 6 bases of the junction left unmatched. The DNA for the CDR3 is TGCGCCAGCAGCCCGTCGGGACTAGCGGGGGACACAGATACGCAGTATTTT. This codes for CASSPSGLAGDTDTQYF. Drawing the rest from reference TRBV5-1 and TRBJ2-3, the complete variable domain is KAGVTQTPRYLIKTRGQQVTLSCSPISGHRSVSWYQQTPGQGLQFLFEYFSETQRNKGNFPGRFSGRQFSNSRSEMNVSTLELGDSALYLCASSPSGLAGDTDTQYFGPGTRLTVL.

The J gene is TRBJ2-2, the V gene TRBV5-1; D may be TRBD1 (5 bases). The CDR3 contains 16 residues. Per germline, CDR1 SGHRS and CDR2 YFSETQ. V was shortened by 9 bases and J by 4 bases, with 22 bases between the two germline ends. In DNA form, the CDR3 reads TGCGCCACCAAGAAGTCTCAGGGATGGGGCACCGGGGAGCTGTTTTTT. Its protein product is CATKKSQGWGTGELFF.